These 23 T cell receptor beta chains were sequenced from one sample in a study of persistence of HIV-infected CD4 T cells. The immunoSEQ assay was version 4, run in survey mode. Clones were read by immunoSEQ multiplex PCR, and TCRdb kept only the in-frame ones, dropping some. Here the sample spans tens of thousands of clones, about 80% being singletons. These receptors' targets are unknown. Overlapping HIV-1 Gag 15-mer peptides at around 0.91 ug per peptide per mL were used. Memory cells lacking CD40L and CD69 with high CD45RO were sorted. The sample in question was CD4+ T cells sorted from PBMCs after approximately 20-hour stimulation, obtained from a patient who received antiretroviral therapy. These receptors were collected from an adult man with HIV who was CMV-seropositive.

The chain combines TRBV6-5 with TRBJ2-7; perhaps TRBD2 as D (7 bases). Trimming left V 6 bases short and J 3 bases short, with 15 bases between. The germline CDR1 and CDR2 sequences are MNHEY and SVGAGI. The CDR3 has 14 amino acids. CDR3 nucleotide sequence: TGTGCCAGCAGGGGGGCTGGGAGGGGCTACGAGCAGTACTTC. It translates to CASRGAGRGYEQYF.

The CDR3 region is CATSPDGAWNTEAFF. The CDR3 coding sequence is TGTGCCACCAGCCCGGACGGCGCCTGGAACACTGAAGCTTTCTTT. The chain joins TRBV15 to TRBJ1-1; D gene ambiguous. Germline CDR1 LNHNV, CDR2 YYDKDF (reference sequence). This CDR3 has 15 residues. V lost 5 bases and J lost 1, with 14 bases in between.

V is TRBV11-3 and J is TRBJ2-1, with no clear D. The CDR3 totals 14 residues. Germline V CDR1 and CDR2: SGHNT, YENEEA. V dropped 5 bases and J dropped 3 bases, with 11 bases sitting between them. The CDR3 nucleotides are TGTGCCAGCAGCAGTCGGTCGGACTACAATGAGCAGTTCTTC. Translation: CASSSRSDYNEQFF.

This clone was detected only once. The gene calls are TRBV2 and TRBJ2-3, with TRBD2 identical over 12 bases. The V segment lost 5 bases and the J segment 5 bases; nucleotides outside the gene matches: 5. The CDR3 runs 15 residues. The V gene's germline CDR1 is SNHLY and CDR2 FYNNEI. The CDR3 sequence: CASSNRLAGVDTQYF. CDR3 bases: TGTGCCAGCAGTAACAGACTAGCGGGAGTAGATACGCAGTATTTT.

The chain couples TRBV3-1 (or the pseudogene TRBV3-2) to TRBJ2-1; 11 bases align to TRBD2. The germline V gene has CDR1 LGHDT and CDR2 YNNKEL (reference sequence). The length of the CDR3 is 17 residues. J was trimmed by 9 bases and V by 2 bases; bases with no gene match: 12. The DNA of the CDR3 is TGTGCCAGCAGCCAAAGAACCACGGGACTAGCGGTAGGTGAGCAGTTCTTC. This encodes CASSQRTTGLAVGEQFF.

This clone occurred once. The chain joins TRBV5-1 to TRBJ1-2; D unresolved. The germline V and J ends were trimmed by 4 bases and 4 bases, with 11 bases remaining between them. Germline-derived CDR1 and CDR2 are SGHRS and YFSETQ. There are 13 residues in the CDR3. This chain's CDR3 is CASSLGTLYGYTF. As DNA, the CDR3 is TGCGCCAGCAGCCTCGGAACCCTCTATGGCTACACCTTC.

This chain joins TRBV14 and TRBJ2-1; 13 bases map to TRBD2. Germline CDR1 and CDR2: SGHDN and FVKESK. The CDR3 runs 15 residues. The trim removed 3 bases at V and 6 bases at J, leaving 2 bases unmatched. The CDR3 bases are TGTGCCAGCAGCCACGGACTAGCGGGGGTCAATGAGCAGTTCTTC. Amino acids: CASSHGLAGVNEQFF.

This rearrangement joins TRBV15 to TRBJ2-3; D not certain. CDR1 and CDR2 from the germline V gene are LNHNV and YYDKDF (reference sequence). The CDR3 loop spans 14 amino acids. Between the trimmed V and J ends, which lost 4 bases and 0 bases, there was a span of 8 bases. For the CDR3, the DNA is TGTGCCACCAGCAACCCCCCTAGCACAGATACGCAGTATTTT. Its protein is CATSNPPSTDTQYF. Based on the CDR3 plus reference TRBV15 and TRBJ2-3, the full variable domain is DAMVIQNPRYQVTQFGKPVTLSCSQTLNHNVMYWYQQKSSQAPKLLFHYYDKDFNNEADTPDNFQSRRPNTSFCFLDIRSPGLGDTAMYLCATSNPPSTDTQYFGPGTRLTVL.

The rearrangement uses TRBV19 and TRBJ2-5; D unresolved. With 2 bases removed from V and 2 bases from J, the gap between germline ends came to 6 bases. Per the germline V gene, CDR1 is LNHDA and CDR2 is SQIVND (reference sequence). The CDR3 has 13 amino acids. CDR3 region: CASSISRQETQYF. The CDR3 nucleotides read TGTGCCAGTAGTATAAGTCGGCAAGAGACCCAGTACTTC.

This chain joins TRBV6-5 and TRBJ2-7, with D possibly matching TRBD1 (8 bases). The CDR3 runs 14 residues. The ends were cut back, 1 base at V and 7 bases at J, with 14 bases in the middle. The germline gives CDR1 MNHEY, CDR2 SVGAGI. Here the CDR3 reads CASSYYRGRGEQYF. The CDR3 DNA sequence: TGTGCCAGCAGTTACTACAGGGGGAGGGGTGAGCAGTACTTC.

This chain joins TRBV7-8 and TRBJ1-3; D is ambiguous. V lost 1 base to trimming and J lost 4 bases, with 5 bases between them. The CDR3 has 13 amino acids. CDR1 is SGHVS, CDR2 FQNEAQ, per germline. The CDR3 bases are TGTGCCAGCAGCTTAGATCCGGGAAACACCATATATTTT. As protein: CASSLDPGNTIYF.

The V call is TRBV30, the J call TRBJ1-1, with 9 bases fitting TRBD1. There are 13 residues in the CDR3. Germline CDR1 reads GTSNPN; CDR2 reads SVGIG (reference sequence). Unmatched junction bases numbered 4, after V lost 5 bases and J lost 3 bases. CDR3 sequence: CAWENRGHTEAFF. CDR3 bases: TGTGCCTGGGAAAACAGGGGGCACACTGAAGCTTTCTTT. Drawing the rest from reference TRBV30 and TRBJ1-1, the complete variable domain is SQTIHQWPATLVQPVGSPLSLECTVEGTSNPNLYWYRQAAGRGLQLLFYSVGIGQISSEVPQNLSASRPQDRQFILSSKKLLLSDSGFYLCAWENRGHTEAFFGQGTRLTVV.

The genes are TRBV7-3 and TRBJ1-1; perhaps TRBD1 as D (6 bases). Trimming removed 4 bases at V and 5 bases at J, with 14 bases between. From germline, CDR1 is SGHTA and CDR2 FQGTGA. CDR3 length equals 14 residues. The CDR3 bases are TGTGCCAGCAGCTCGTCGGGGGGGCGTACTGAAGCTTTCTTT. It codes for CASSSSGGRTEAFF.

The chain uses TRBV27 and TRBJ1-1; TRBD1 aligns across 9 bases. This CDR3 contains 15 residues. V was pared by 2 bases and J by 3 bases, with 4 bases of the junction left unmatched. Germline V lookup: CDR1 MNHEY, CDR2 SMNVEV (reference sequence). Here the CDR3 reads CASSLRGQGYTEAFF. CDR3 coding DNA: TGTGCCAGCAGTTTACGGGGACAGGGCTACACTGAAGCTTTCTTT.

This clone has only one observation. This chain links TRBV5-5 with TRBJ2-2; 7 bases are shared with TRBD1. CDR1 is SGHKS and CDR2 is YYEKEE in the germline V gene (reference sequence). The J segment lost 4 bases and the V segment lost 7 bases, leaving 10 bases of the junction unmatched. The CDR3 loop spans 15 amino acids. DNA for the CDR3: TGTGCCAGCCGGAACCGGGACAGCGCCACCGGGGAGCTGTTTTTT. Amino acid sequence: CASRNRDSATGELFF.

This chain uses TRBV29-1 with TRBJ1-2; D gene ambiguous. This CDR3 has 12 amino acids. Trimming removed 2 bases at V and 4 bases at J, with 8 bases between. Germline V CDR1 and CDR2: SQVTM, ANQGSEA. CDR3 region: CSVEQFSYGYTF. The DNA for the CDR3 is TGCAGCGTTGAACAGTTTTCCTATGGCTACACCTTC.

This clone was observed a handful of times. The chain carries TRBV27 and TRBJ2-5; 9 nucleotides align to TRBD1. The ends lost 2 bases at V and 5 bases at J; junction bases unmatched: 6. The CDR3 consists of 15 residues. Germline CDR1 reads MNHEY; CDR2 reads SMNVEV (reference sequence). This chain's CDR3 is CASSLDRQGVETQYF. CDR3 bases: TGTGCCAGCAGTTTAGATCGACAGGGGGTCGAGACCCAGTACTTC.

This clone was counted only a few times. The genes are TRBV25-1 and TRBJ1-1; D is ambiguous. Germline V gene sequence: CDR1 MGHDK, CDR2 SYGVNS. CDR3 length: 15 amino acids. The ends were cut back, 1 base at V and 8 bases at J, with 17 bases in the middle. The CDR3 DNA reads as TGTGCCAGCAGTGAATCGAGGCAGGCTATGGGCGAAGCTTTCTTT. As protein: CASSESRQAMGEAFF.

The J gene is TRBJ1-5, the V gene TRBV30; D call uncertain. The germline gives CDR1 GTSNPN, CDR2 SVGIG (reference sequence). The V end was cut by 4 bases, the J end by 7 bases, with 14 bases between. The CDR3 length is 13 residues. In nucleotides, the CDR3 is TGTGCCTGGAATGGGAACCCGGGGCAGCCCCAGCATTTT. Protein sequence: CAWNGNPGQPQHF.

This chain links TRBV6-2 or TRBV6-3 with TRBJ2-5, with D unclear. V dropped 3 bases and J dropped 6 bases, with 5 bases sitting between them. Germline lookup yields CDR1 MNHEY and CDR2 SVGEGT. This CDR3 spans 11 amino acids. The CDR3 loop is CASSYLQTQYF. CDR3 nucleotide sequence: TGTGCCAGCAGTTATCTTCAGACCCAGTACTTC.

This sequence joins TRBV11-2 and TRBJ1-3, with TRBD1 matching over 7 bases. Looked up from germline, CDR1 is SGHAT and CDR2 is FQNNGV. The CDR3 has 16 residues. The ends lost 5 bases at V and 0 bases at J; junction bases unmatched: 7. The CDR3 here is CASSPQGQNSGNTIYF. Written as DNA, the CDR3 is TGTGCCAGCAGCCCTCAGGGACAGAACTCTGGAAACACCATATATTTT.

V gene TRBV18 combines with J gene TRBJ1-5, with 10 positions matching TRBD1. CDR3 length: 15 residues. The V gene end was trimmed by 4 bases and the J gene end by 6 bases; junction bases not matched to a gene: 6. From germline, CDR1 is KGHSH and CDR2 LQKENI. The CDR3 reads CASSHGTGEGQPQHF. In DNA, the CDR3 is TGTGCCAGCTCACACGGGACAGGGGAAGGTCAGCCCCAGCATTTT.

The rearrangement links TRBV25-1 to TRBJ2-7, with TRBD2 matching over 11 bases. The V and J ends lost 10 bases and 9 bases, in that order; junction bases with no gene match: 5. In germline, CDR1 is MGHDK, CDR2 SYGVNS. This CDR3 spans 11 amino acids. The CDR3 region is CATTGLAAQYF. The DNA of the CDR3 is TGTGCCACCACGGGACTAGCGGCGCAGTACTTC.